This T cell receptor (beta chain) was identified during a study of beta chain features in type 1 diabetes. Study context: Healthy donors and patients showed comparable age, gender and cell yields. The study, taken as a whole, reports: Equally in patients and controls, PCR might preferentially amplify shorter templates.

In this sample, this clone turned up a few times. Antigen: not known. cDNA synthesis used the whole RNA isolate, giving expressed TCRB sequences. Sequenced by immunoSEQ multiplex PCR; TCRdb stores in-frame clones only, minus some. The sample records a few hundred thousand clones, more than 12% being singletons. Germline V gene sequence: CDR1 GTSNPN, CDR2 SVGIG (reference sequence). V was pared by 3 bases and J by 0 bases, with 5 bases of the junction left unmatched. CDR3 length equals 16 residues. Only one heparinised blood draw was taken per donor, and its volume averaged about 116 mL. The source of this sequence is a woman aged 18 to 35 in good health. The chain employs TRBV30 and TRBJ2-7; 13 nucleotides agree with TRBD2. Sequences were obtained from naive CD4+ T cells from blood. The CDR3 coding sequence is TGTGCCTGGAGGGGGACTAGCGGGACGCTCTCCTACGAGCAGTACTTC. Its protein product is CAWRGTSGTLSYEQYF. The full variable domain, rest sourced from reference TRBV30 and TRBJ2-7, is SQTIHQWPATLVQPVGSPLSLECTVEGTSNPNLYWYRQAAGRGLQLLFYSVGIGQISSEVPQNLSASRPQDRQFILSSKKLLLSDSGFYLCAWRGTSGTLSYEQYFGPGTRLTVT.